This record covers a single T cell receptor (beta chain). The sample belongs to a study of blood T cell repertoires in COVID-19. About the research overall: T cells, B-cell-depleted T cells, or PBMCs supplied cDNA or gDNA.

CDR1 and CDR2 from the germline V gene are SGHNT and YENEEA. CDR3 length equals 16 residues. Between the trimmed V and J ends, which lost 5 bases and 1 base, there was a span of 12 bases. Per the authors' pipeline: From reference gene primer amplification, estimates of nucleated cell counts were derived. Using immunoSEQ multiplex PCR, the repertoire was profiled, and TCRdb retains in-frame clones only, with some absent. V and J calls and clone size come straight from that table; D and trimming were deduced from the DNA. The sample has some 97,000 clones; roughly 86% are singletons. The sample consisted of peripheral blood. The rearrangement links TRBV11-3 to TRBJ1-6; a possible D gene is TRBD1 (6 bases). The clonotype comes from a woman in her sixties or seventies with acute or convalescent COVID-19. DNA for the CDR3: TGTGCCAGCAGCGTAACTCAGGGGTCCTATAATTCACCCCTCCACTTT. Encoded protein: CASSVTQGSYNSPLHF.